These 6 T cell receptor beta chains were all obtained from the same sample, sequenced in a study of graft-versus-host responses after intestinal transplantation. Data came from immunoSEQ multiplex PCR; TCRdb stores just in-frame clones and leaves some out. The sample shows approximately 12,000 clones, about four fifths of them seen only once. Material: PBMCs, obtained roughly 130 days after transplant. These receptors all stem from a human patient who received an intestinal transplant, so some T cells may come from the graft donor.

The chain uses TRBV5-1 and TRBJ1-3; D perhaps matches TRBD1 (6 bases). The germline V gene encodes CDR1 SGHRS and CDR2 YFSETQ. Between the trimmed V and J ends, which lost 4 bases and 4 bases, there was a span of 18 bases. The CDR3 is 16 residues long. In DNA form, the CDR3 reads TGCGCCAGCAGCGGCAGGGGCCGGATAAGGGGAAACACCATATATTTT. This translates into CASSGRGRIRGNTIYF.

The rearrangement links TRBV30 to TRBJ2-3; 7 bases line up with TRBD2. CDR3 length equals 14 residues. The V gene end was trimmed by 7 bases and the J gene end by 0 bases; junction bases not matched to a gene: 7. Germline assignment: CDR1 GTSNPN and CDR2 SVGIG (reference sequence). CDR3 loop: CASGTILSTDTQYF. The CDR3 DNA reads as TGTGCCTCAGGGACTATCCTGAGCACAGATACGCAGTATTTT.

The chain employs TRBV18 and TRBJ1-3; D gene uncertain. V was trimmed by 1 base and J by 0 bases, leaving 13 bases between them. Germline lookup yields CDR1 KGHSH and CDR2 LQKENI. CDR3 length: 17 amino acids. The CDR3 DNA is TGTGCCAGCTCACCACGGGCCGGGGAGGACTCTGGAAACACCATATATTTT. This sequence encodes CASSPRAGEDSGNTIYF.

The chain uses TRBV6-5 and TRBJ1-2; D is ambiguous. Per germline, CDR1 MNHEY and CDR2 SVGAGI. This CDR3 region has 14 residues. Trimming shortened V by 0 bases and J by 7 bases, and 12 bases separated the two germline ends. The DNA for the CDR3 is TGTGCCAGCAGTTACTCCGAGTCTAGCGGTGGCTACACCTTC. It translates to CASSYSESSGGYTF.

The chain has TRBV25-1 and TRBJ2-1, with D perhaps matching TRBD2 (5 bases). This CDR3 contains 15 residues. The V and J ends lost 6 bases and 1 base respectively, with 13 bases between them. Per germline, CDR1 MGHDK and CDR2 SYGVNS. The CDR3 is CASRDIPGSYNEQFF. Written as DNA, the CDR3 is TGTGCCAGCAGAGATATACCGGGGTCCTACAATGAGCAGTTCTTC.

This chain joins TRBV4-2 and TRBJ2-3; 7 bases fit TRBD1. Germline V gene data show CDR1 as LGHNA and CDR2 as YNFKEQ. There are 15 residues in the CDR3. With 0 bases clipped from V and 2 bases from J, the junction kept 2 bases outside the gene matches. For the CDR3, the DNA is TGTGCCAGCAGCCAAGAAGGACAGGCCACAGATACGCAGTATTTT. Encoded protein: CASSQEGQATDTQYF.